These 18 T cell receptor beta chains came from one sample sequenced in a study of control samples from healthy donors and cancer patients. Data came from immunoSEQ multiplex PCR; TCRdb stores just in-frame clones and leaves some out. The data contain some 130,000 clones, 93% of them singletons. Input material: PBMCs. These receptors were taken from a man aged 50 to 59 with head and neck cancer.

This clone was detected only once. The J gene is TRBJ1-2, the V gene TRBV21-1. TRBV21-1 is termed a pseudogene. The CDR3 spans 18 residues. CDR3 in DNA: TGTGCCAGCAGCAAAGTAAGGCGGGCGGGGGAGCGGGGCTATGGCTACACCTTC. Residues: CASSKVRRAGERGYGYTF.

This chain uses TRBV5-1 with TRBJ2-1, with 13 bases aligning to TRBD2. V dropped 2 bases and J dropped 4; count of bases not matched to a gene: 6. CDR3 size: 17 residues. Per the germline V gene, CDR1 is SGHRS and CDR2 is YFSETQ. CDR3 region: CASSLRTSGGSYNEQFF. DNA for the CDR3: TGCGCCAGCAGCTTACGGACTAGCGGGGGATCTTACAATGAGCAGTTCTTC.

The rearrangement joins TRBV9 to TRBJ1-6; D uncertain. V lost 2 bases and J lost 7, with 7 bases in between. The CDR3 is 13 amino acids. Germline V gene lookup returns CDR1 SGDLS and CDR2 YYNGEE. The chain's CDR3 is CASSVEENSPLHF. Written as DNA, the CDR3 is TGTGCCAGCAGCGTGGAGGAGAATTCACCCCTCCACTTT.

The chain couples TRBV29-1 to TRBJ1-2; D is ambiguous. The CDR3 has 12 residues. V lost 6 bases to trimming and J lost 0 bases, with 8 bases between them. Germline CDR1 is SQVTM and CDR2 is ANQGSEA. The CDR3 loop reads CSVEVANYGYTF. CDR3 bases: TGCAGCGTGGAGGTTGCTAACTATGGCTACACCTTC.

V is TRBV5-4 and J is TRBJ2-3; 7 bases are a match to TRBD2. The CDR3 runs to 15 residues. V was clipped by 3 bases and J by 5 bases; unmatched bases: 9. Germline assignment: CDR1 SGHNT and CDR2 YYREEE (reference sequence). Here the CDR3 DNA reads TGTGCCAGCAGCTATAAAGCGGGGTGGATAGATACGCAGTATTTT. It is translated as CASSYKAGWIDTQYF.

The chain has TRBV9 and TRBJ1-3; TRBD1 might be the D (5 bases). V lost 0 bases, J lost 4 bases, and 17 bases lay in between. The germline V gene has CDR1 SGDLS and CDR2 YYNGEE. CDR3 length equals 17 residues. The CDR3 reads CASSVGGALGGGNTIYF. The CDR3 coding sequence is TGTGCCAGCAGCGTAGGGGGCGCGTTGGGCGGCGGAAACACCATATATTTT.

The rearrangement joins TRBV27 to TRBJ2-6, with TRBD1 matching 10 bases. Germline trimming cut 6 bases from V and 3 bases from J; bases unmatched to any gene: 2. CDR1 and CDR2 from the germline V gene are MNHEY and SMNVEV (reference sequence). This CDR3 comprises 15 residues. CDR3 DNA sequence: TGTGCCAGCAGAGACAGGGGGCGTGGGGCCAACGTCCTGACTTTC. Its translation: CASRDRGRGANVLTF. Full variable domain (rest looked up from reference TRBV27 and TRBJ2-6): EAQVTQNPRYLITVTGKKLTVTCSQNMNHEYMSWYRQDPGLGLRQIYYSMNVEVTDKGDVPEGYKVSRKEKRNFPLILESPSPNQTSLYFCASRDRGRGANVLTFGAGSRLTVL.

The V and J genes are TRBV5-5 and TRBJ2-5; D might be TRBD1 (5 bases). V lost 3 bases and J 1 base, leaving 13 bases between the germline ends. The CDR3 runs 15 residues. CDR1 and CDR2 from the germline V gene are SGHKS and YYEKEE (reference sequence). CDR3 nucleotide sequence: TGTGCCAGCAGCTCGAGGATGACAGTCCAAGAGACCCAGTACTTC. It yields the protein CASSSRMTVQETQYF.

J is TRBJ2-7 and V is TRBV27; the D call may be TRBD1 or TRBD2 (5 bases each). Germline CDR1 MNHEY, CDR2 SMNVEV (reference sequence). CDR3 size: 15 residues. The germline V and J ends were trimmed by 6 bases and 0 bases, with 15 bases remaining between them. CDR3 DNA sequence: TGTGCCAGCAGGCCCACGGGGCCCAGCTCCTACGAGCAGTACTTC. It is translated as CASRPTGPSSYEQYF.

This clone was detected a few times. In DNA, the CDR3 is TGTGCCAGCAGCCCCTCCGGGACCCTTAACACCGGGGAGCTGTTTTTT. It translates to CASSPSGTLNTGELFF. The chain recombines TRBV4-2 with TRBJ2-2; D is perhaps TRBD1 or TRBD2 (5 bases each). V dropped 4 bases and J dropped 2 bases, with 14 bases sitting between them. The CDR3 has 16 amino acids. The V gene's germline CDR1 is LGHNA and CDR2 YNFKEQ.

The rearrangement joins TRBV7-3 to TRBJ2-2, with 9 bases that match TRBD1. Germline CDR1 is SGHTA and CDR2 is FQGTGA. CDR3 length equals 17 residues. Germline trimming cut 2 bases from V and 7 bases from J; bases unmatched to any gene: 11. This CDR3 reads CASSLDRTGGDGGELFF. The CDR3 DNA is TGTGCCAGCAGCTTAGACCGAACAGGGGGCGACGGCGGGGAGCTGTTTTTT.

V and J are TRBV19 and TRBJ2-4, with D unclear. The CDR3 sequence is 15 residues long. Germline-derived CDR1 and CDR2 are LNHDA and SQIVND (reference sequence). V lost 4 bases, J lost 0 bases, and 10 bases lay in between. In DNA form, the CDR3 reads TGTGCCAGTAGTAACGTTGGGCTAGCCAAAAACATTCAGTACTTC. Translation: CASSNVGLAKNIQYF.

V usage is TRBV28 and J usage is TRBJ1-1; 10 nucleotides line up with TRBD1. There are 14 residues in the CDR3. V lost 5 bases and J lost 4; bases outside the gene matches: 4. The germline CDR1 and CDR2 sequences are MDHEN and SYDVKM. The CDR3 DNA reads as TGTGCCAGCAGTGTGACAGGGGGCTCCACTGAAGCTTTCTTT. This codes for CASSVTGGSTEAFF.

The V gene is TRBV6-5, the J gene TRBJ1-5; maybe TRBD1 (6 bases). There are 14 residues in the CDR3. Germline V gives CDR1 MNHEY, CDR2 SVGAGI. Deletions cut 7 bases from V and 4 bases from J, with 14 bases between. CDR3 region: CASNIGQSNQPQHF. The CDR3 DNA is TGTGCCAGCAACATTGGACAGAGTAATCAGCCCCAGCATTTT.

The chain is built from TRBV7-9 and TRBJ2-1, with 9 bases fitting TRBD2. J gave up 0 bases and V 1 base, and 7 bases lay outside the gene matches. The CDR3 is made up of 18 amino acids. Germline CDR1 and CDR2: SEHNR and FQNEAQ (reference sequence). CDR3 sequence reads: CASSLGSAGGPSYNEQFF. The CDR3 coding sequence is TGTGCCAGCAGCTTAGGTTCAGCGGGGGGCCCCTCCTACAATGAGCAGTTCTTC.

The chain uses TRBV6-1 and TRBJ2-1; D may be TRBD1 (6 bases). Trimming took 1 base from V and 8 from J, leaving 15 bases between them. CDR1 is MNHNS, CDR2 SASEGT, per germline. CDR3 size: 15 residues. CDR3 sequence reads: CASSEEQGTWDEQFF. CDR3 sequence (DNA): TGTGCCAGCAGTGAAGAACAGGGAACCTGGGATGAGCAGTTCTTC.

CDR3 region: CAWSAGGDGNQPQHF. Here the CDR3 DNA reads TGTGCCTGGTCTGCAGGGGGCGATGGCAATCAGCCCCAGCATTTT. The gene calls are TRBV30 and TRBJ1-5; TRBD1 agrees at 8 bases. The germline CDR1 and CDR2 sequences are GTSNPN and SVGIG (reference sequence). There are 15 residues in the CDR3. With 5 bases clipped from V and 2 bases from J, the junction kept 8 bases outside the gene matches.

The chain has TRBV6-2 or TRBV6-3 and TRBJ1-1; D gene ambiguous. CDR1 and CDR2 (germline): MNHEY, SVGEGT. The CDR3 is 15 amino acids. The V end was cut by 0 bases, the J end by 1 base, with 9 bases between. CDR3 in DNA: TGTGCCAGCAGTTACTCGGGCAGGAAGAACACTGAAGCTTTCTTT. It yields the protein CASSYSGRKNTEAFF.